Following are 22 T cell receptor beta chains from one sample sequenced in a study of identifying expanded T cells in peripheral blood. Repertoires were generated with immunoSEQ multiplex PCR, while TCRdb's copy carries only in-frame clones and drops some. The data hold more than 55,000 clones, with 70% to 90% observed a single time. The sample consisted of blood. The receptors come from a person aged 18-69 years in good health.

CDR3 loop: CSVESSGSPYEQYF. The DNA of the CDR3 is TGCAGCGTTGAAAGCAGCGGGAGTCCCTACGAGCAGTACTTC. The gene calls are TRBV29-1 and TRBJ2-7, with 8 positions matching TRBD2. Trimming took 2 bases from V and 2 from J; bases not matched to a gene: 5. Germline assignment: CDR1 SQVTM and CDR2 ANQGSEA. CDR3 length: 14 amino acids.

The chain recombines TRBV6-1 with TRBJ1-3; D is unclear. Looked up from germline, CDR1 is MNHNS and CDR2 is SASEGT. This CDR3 has 16 residues. Trimming left V 1 base short and J 4 bases short, with 14 bases between. This CDR3 is CASSEGPAGVGNTIYF. The DNA for the CDR3 is TGTGCCAGCAGTGAAGGGCCCGCAGGCGTGGGAAACACCATATATTTT.

The chain has TRBV5-1 and TRBJ2-1; D is ambiguous. The V and J ends lost 0 bases and 6 bases respectively, with 7 bases between them. Germline V gene sequence: CDR1 SGHRS, CDR2 YFSETQ. The CDR3 contains 13 residues. CDR3 sequence: CASSLVASNEQFF. The CDR3, as DNA: TGCGCCAGCAGCTTGGTTGCTTCCAATGAGCAGTTCTTC.

The chain carries TRBV5-6 and TRBJ2-7, with a weak D call TRBD1 (6 bases). In germline, CDR1 is SGHDT, CDR2 YYEEEE. There are 14 residues in the CDR3. V lost 6 bases and J lost 2, with 15 bases in between. For the CDR3, the DNA is TGTGCCAGCATCAGCCAGGGGTCCCCCTACGAGCAGTACTTC. As protein: CASISQGSPYEQYF.

J is TRBJ2-3 and V is TRBV4-2, with a weak D call TRBD2 (5 bases). V was clipped by 0 bases and J by 5 bases, with 15 bases between them. Germline V lookup: CDR1 LGHNA, CDR2 YNFKEQ. The CDR3 has 16 amino acids. The DNA for the CDR3 is TGTGCCAGCAGCCAAGAGCGGGTCCGTGCGGGAGATACGCAGTATTTT. This sequence encodes CASSQERVRAGDTQYF.

This clone was detected only once. This chain links TRBV2 with TRBJ2-7, with 8 bases matching TRBD1. CDR3 length: 14 residues. V trimming: 4 bases; J trimming: 0 bases; junction bases outside the gene matches: 2. Germline V gives CDR1 SNHLY, CDR2 FYNNEI. The CDR3 loop reads CASSGQGNSYEQYF. DNA for the CDR3: TGTGCCAGCAGTGGACAGGGGAACTCCTACGAGCAGTACTTC.

This chain connects TRBV21-1 to TRBJ1-2; TRBD1, the table's D call, lacks a check against the DNA. TRBV21-1 is shown as a pseudogene. The CDR3 length is 15 residues. CDR3 region: CASSKGAGANYGYTF. CDR3 bases: TGTGCCAGCAGCAAAGGGGCAGGGGCCAACTATGGCTACACCTTC.

The gene calls are TRBV2 and TRBJ2-3; TRBD2 might be the D (5 bases). V was clipped by 6 bases and J by 2 bases, with 12 bases between them. CDR3 size: 14 residues. In germline, CDR1 is SNHLY, CDR2 FYNNEI. CDR3 protein: CASSTAEFTDTQYF. The CDR3 region has the DNA TGTGCCAGCAGCACAGCGGAATTCACAGATACGCAGTATTTT. The full variable domain, completed using reference TRBV2 and TRBJ2-3, is EPEVTQTPSHQVTQMGQEVILRCVPISNHLYFYWYRQILGQKVEFLVSFYNNEISEKSEIFDDQFSVERPDGSNFTLKIRSTKLEDSAMYFCASSTAEFTDTQYFGPGTRLTVL.

This rearrangement joins TRBV27 to TRBJ2-7; 7 bases are a match to TRBD1. CDR1 and CDR2 from the germline V gene are MNHEY and SMNVEV (reference sequence). Trimming at V came to 5 bases and at J to 6 bases, leaving 10 bases not matched to a gene. CDR3 size: 14 residues. CDR3 protein: CASSSQTGPSEQYF. For the CDR3, the DNA is TGTGCCAGCAGTAGCCAGACAGGGCCCTCCGAGCAGTACTTC.

This chain uses TRBV9 with TRBJ1-1; a weak D match, TRBD1 (5 bases). The ends were cut back, 4 bases at V and 1 base at J, with 11 bases in the middle. Looked up from germline, CDR1 is SGDLS and CDR2 is YYNGEE. CDR3 length: 14 amino acids. CDR3 sequence (DNA): TGTGCCAGCAGCATGTTCGGGGGGAACACTGAAGCTTTCTTT. Its translation: CASSMFGGNTEAFF.

The V and J genes are TRBV5-4 and TRBJ2-7; 7 bases fit TRBD1. This CDR3 spans 16 amino acids. Losses at the gene ends were 5 bases for V and 4 bases for J; bases not matched to a gene: 15. Germline V CDR1 and CDR2: SGHNT, YYREEE (reference sequence). The CDR3 loop reads CASSKPGTAGAYEQYF. As DNA, the CDR3 is TGTGCCAGCAGTAAACCAGGGACAGCTGGGGCTTACGAGCAGTACTTC.

The count of this clone is one. J is TRBJ2-7 and V is TRBV5-4; D unclear. Germline values: CDR1 SGHNT, CDR2 YYREEE (reference sequence). V lost 4 bases and J lost 0, with 11 bases in between. This CDR3 contains 14 residues. CDR3 coding DNA: TGTGCCAGCAGCCAACAAATGGGCTCCTACGAGCAGTACTTC. Amino acid sequence: CASSQQMGSYEQYF.

This clone was counted a few times. This sequence joins TRBV28 and TRBJ1-3; no clear D. The V gene's germline CDR1 is MDHEN and CDR2 SYDVKM. The V end lost 6 bases, the J end lost 4 bases, and 16 bases lay between the germline ends. This CDR3 is built from 15 residues. The CDR3 region has the DNA TGTGCCAGCAGCCTAGCGGGTGGGCGCGGAAACACCATATATTTT. Translating gives CASSLAGGRGNTIYF.

The chain recombines TRBV6-5 with TRBJ2-6; no reliable D call. Trimming left V 2 bases short and J 0 bases short, with 5 bases between. The CDR3 contains 15 residues. Germline CDR1 MNHEY, CDR2 SVGAGI. CDR3 sequence reads: CASSYHSSGANVLTF. The CDR3 DNA reads as TGTGCCAGCAGTTACCACAGCTCTGGGGCCAACGTCCTGACTTTC.

This CDR3 is CASSAGGEAFF. The CDR3 DNA reads TGTGCCAGCTCGGCGGGGGGGGAAGCTTTCTTT. The V call is TRBV18, the J call TRBJ1-1, with D perhaps matching TRBD1 (5 bases). Between the trimmed V and J ends, which lost 6 bases and 8 bases, there was a span of 10 bases. CDR1 and CDR2 from the germline V gene are KGHSH and LQKENI. The CDR3 runs to 11 residues.

This chain links TRBV30 with TRBJ1-1; no clear D. V was trimmed by 0 bases and J by 3 bases, leaving 8 bases between them. The CDR3 has 13 amino acids. CDR1 GTSNPN and CDR2 SVGIG come from the germline V gene (reference sequence). The CDR3 sequence is CAWSVRRDTEAFF. DNA of the CDR3: TGTGCCTGGAGTGTAAGGAGGGACACTGAAGCTTTCTTT.

The chain carries TRBV6-6 and TRBJ1-4; TRBD1 agrees at 10 bases. Per germline, CDR1 MNHNY and CDR2 SVGAGI (reference sequence). The junction had 5 bases not matched to a gene; V was cut back by 2 bases and J by 8 bases. The CDR3 has 15 residues. The CDR3 here is CASSYPGQGLEKLFF. The DNA of the CDR3 is TGTGCCAGCAGTTACCCGGGACAGGGGCTCGAAAAACTGTTTTTT.

The J gene is TRBJ2-3, the V gene TRBV4-1, with a weak D call TRBD1 (5 bases). Germline V lookup: CDR1 MGHRA, CDR2 YSYEKL. The CDR3 has 15 residues. Trimming took off 1 base at V and 6 bases at J, with 14 bases between the two ends. The CDR3: CASSQGSGPGDTQYF. CDR3 nucleotide sequence: TGCGCCAGCAGCCAAGGTTCAGGCCCAGGGGATACGCAGTATTTT.

The chain recombines TRBV6-5 with TRBJ1-2; no clear D gene. The V gene's germline CDR1 is MNHEY and CDR2 SVGAGI. The length of the CDR3 is 14 residues. The V end was cut by 3 bases, the J end by 0 bases, with 8 bases between. In DNA, the CDR3 is TGTGCCAGCAGTTATGGGGTCACTAACTATGGCTACACCTTC. This translates into CASSYGVTNYGYTF.

J is TRBJ2-1 and V is TRBV28; D is uncertain. Germline lookup yields CDR1 MDHEN and CDR2 SYDVKM. The CDR3 loop spans 15 amino acids. Trimming left V 3 bases short and J 0 bases short, with 9 bases between. The CDR3 is CASSLGLSSYNEQFF. The DNA of the CDR3 is TGTGCCAGCAGTTTGGGCCTGAGCTCCTACAATGAGCAGTTCTTC.

As to this clone: In the same sample, other DNA sequences code for this CDR3. This chain links TRBV30 with TRBJ2-5; D gene uncertain. The CDR3 is made up of 11 amino acids. V was shortened by 0 bases and J by 4 bases, with 3 bases between the two germline ends. CDR1 and CDR2 from the germline V gene are GTSNPN and SVGIG (reference sequence). The CDR3 coding sequence is TGTGCCTGGAGTGTACGAGAGACCCAGTACTTC. Protein sequence: CAWSVRETQYF.

V usage is TRBV2 and J usage is TRBJ1-6; 12 bases line up with TRBD1. Germline CDR1 and CDR2: SNHLY and FYNNEI. The CDR3 has 15 residues. J gave up 6 bases and V 7 bases, and 4 bases lay outside the gene matches. The CDR3 DNA follows: TGTGCCAGCAACCGGGACAGGGGGCTTAATTCACCCCTCCACTTT. Translating it yields CASNRDRGLNSPLHF.